A single sample is the source of the 10 T cell receptor beta chains below, sequenced in a study of graft-versus-host responses after intestinal transplantation. Their antigens are not known. Clones were read by immunoSEQ multiplex PCR, and TCRdb kept only the in-frame ones, dropping some. The table includes around 100,000 clones, about 92% detected once. The sample in question was unstimulated CD8+ T cells sorted from spleen or lymph node cells, obtained before transplant. Receptors originate from a human donor who was the organ donor for an intestinal transplant.

The CDR3 DNA sequence: TGTGCCAGCAGTTTGATTTTAGCGGGAGCGGACGAGCAGTACTTC. It encodes CASSLILAGADEQYF. V is TRBV28 and J is TRBJ2-5; 9 bases map to TRBD2. The DNA end lines up better with TRBJ2-7; the J call may be wrong. This CDR3 is 15 amino acids long. The germline CDR1 and CDR2 sequences are MDHEN and SYDVKM.

V is TRBV5-1 and J is TRBJ2-7; 9 nucleotides match TRBD1. Germline lookup yields CDR1 SGHRS and CDR2 YFSETQ. This CDR3 region has 15 residues. Trimming removed 2 bases from V and 5 bases from J; junction bases left unmatched: 8. This chain's CDR3 is CASSFRDRAYHEQYF. The CDR3 DNA reads as TGCGCCAGCAGCTTCCGGGACAGGGCGTACCACGAGCAGTACTTC.

The rearrangement joins TRBV4-3 to TRBJ2-1, with D perhaps TRBD1 or TRBD2 (5 bases each). CDR1 LGHNA and CDR2 YSLEER come from the germline V gene. The CDR3 is made up of 16 amino acids. V lost 0 bases, J lost 5 bases, and 14 bases lay in between. CDR3 bases: TGCGCCAGCAGCCAAGATGGGGGAGTCCCAAACAATGAGCAGTTCTTC. It specifies CASSQDGGVPNNEQFF.

The chain combines TRBV11-1 with TRBJ2-7; TRBD1 agrees at 10 bases. V was pared by 4 bases and J by 6 bases, with 0 bases of the junction left unmatched. The germline CDR1 and CDR2 sequences are SGHAT and FQDESV (reference sequence). CDR3 size: 12 residues. The CDR3 spells CASSWDRGEQYF. The CDR3, as DNA: TGTGCCAGCAGCTGGGACAGGGGCGAGCAGTACTTC.

The genes are TRBV27 and TRBJ2-5; maybe TRBD2 (6 bases). Germline-derived CDR1 and CDR2 are MNHEY and SMNVEV (reference sequence). CDR3 length: 13 residues. V lost 1 base to trimming and J lost 3 bases, with 6 bases between them. CDR3 sequence reads: CASSLWGEETQYF. CDR3 in DNA: TGTGCCAGCAGTTTATGGGGGGAAGAGACCCAGTACTTC.

The gene calls are TRBV7-9 and TRBJ2-2; a possible D gene is TRBD2 (5 bases). Looked up from germline, CDR1 is SEHNR and CDR2 is FQNEAQ (reference sequence). V was clipped by 1 base and J by 10 bases, with 7 bases between them. The CDR3 is 12 residues long. The CDR3, as DNA: TGTGCCAGCAGCTTAGGGAGGCAGGAGCTGTTTTTT. Translation gives CASSLGRQELFF.

V and J are TRBV28 and TRBJ2-5, with D possibly being TRBD1 (6 bases). The CDR3 covers 13 residues. Trimming shortened V by 4 bases and J by 7 bases, and 13 bases separated the two germline ends. CDR1 and CDR2 from the germline V gene are MDHEN and SYDVKM. CDR3 nucleotides: TGTGCCAGCAGTTCAAGGGGGATAGGGACCCAGTACTTC. It yields the protein CASSSRGIGTQYF.

The chain combines TRBV7-9 with TRBJ1-1, with no clear D. Germline V gene lookup returns CDR1 SEHNR and CDR2 FQNEAQ (reference sequence). The CDR3 totals 13 residues. V gave up 1 base and J gave up 2 bases, with 5 bases separating them. The CDR3 coding sequence is TGTGCCAGCAGCTTAGGCACAAACACTGAAGCTTTCTTT. Its protein is CASSLGTNTEAFF.

The J gene is TRBJ2-3, the V gene TRBV7-9, with D possibly being TRBD2 (6 bases). The CDR3 sequence is 14 residues long. Trimming cost V 2 bases and J 2 bases, with 8 bases left between them. Germline CDR1 and CDR2: SEHNR and FQNEAQ (reference sequence). CDR3 protein: CASSLSGLTDTQYF. In DNA form, the CDR3 reads TGTGCCAGCAGCTTAAGCGGGCTCACAGATACGCAGTATTTT.

This clone was picked up a small number of times. J is TRBJ2-2 and V is TRBV6-6, with D uncertain. V lost 4 bases to trimming and J lost 5 bases, with 8 bases between them. Germline V lookup: CDR1 MNHNY, CDR2 SVGAGI (reference sequence). The CDR3 has 13 amino acids. Written as DNA, the CDR3 is TGTGCCAGCAGTTTTAGTGGAACCGGGGAGCTGTTTTTT. This sequence encodes CASSFSGTGELFF.